Listed below are T cell receptor beta chains from one sample, sequenced in a study of cytomegalovirus exposure and HLA in healthy donors. Assay used: immunoSEQ multiplex PCR; TCRdb lists only in-frame clones, some missing. The sample lists about 71,000 clones; over 90% were seen once. Sequenced material: PBMCs. The receptors come from a woman aged 18-29 years in good health and CMV-seronegative. Each CDR3 is given with its conserved first and last residue. Fields, in order: D gene, V gene, clone size, J gene, CDR3 DNA, CDR3 protein. A D gene is named only where the DNA matches it firmly. The size entry is marked missing in some rows and otherwise reads once, few, many or a size class.

d_call: .; v_call: TRBV2; clone_size: .; j_call: TRBJ2-2; cdr3_nt: TGTGCCAGCAGTGAACAGTTTGGGGAGCTGTTTTTT; cdr3_aa: CASSEQFGELFF
d_call: TRBD1; v_call: TRBV6-1; clone_size: .; j_call: TRBJ1-2; cdr3_nt: TGTGCCAGCAGTGAGGGACAGGGAGGGGGCTACACCTTC; cdr3_aa: CASSEGQGGGYTF
d_call: TRBD1; v_call: TRBV7-4; clone_size: .; j_call: TRBJ2-6; cdr3_nt: TGTGCCAGCAGCCGGAGGACAGGATCCCCTGGGGCCAACGTCCTGACTTTC; cdr3_aa: CASSRRTGSPGANVLTF
d_call: .; v_call: TRBV2; clone_size: .; j_call: TRBJ1-5; cdr3_nt: TGTGCCAGCAGGGACGGTGCAGGGAATCAGCCCCAGCATTTT; cdr3_aa: CASRDGAGNQPQHF
d_call: .; v_call: TRBV7-3; clone_size: .; j_call: TRBJ2-5; cdr3_nt: TGTGCCAGCAGCTTGGGGCTACAGGGTTATGCCCAGTACTTC; cdr3_aa: CASSLGLQGYAQYF
d_call: TRBD1; v_call: TRBV11-2; clone_size: .; j_call: TRBJ2-7; cdr3_nt: TGTGCCAGCAGCTTATCAGGGGGAAACGAGCAGTACTTC; cdr3_aa: CASSLSGGNEQYF
d_call: .; v_call: TRBV6-5; clone_size: .; j_call: TRBJ2-3; cdr3_nt: TGTGCCAGCACCACCCCCTCGCTAGGCCCAGATACGCAGTATTTT; cdr3_aa: CASTTPSLGPDTQYF
d_call: .; v_call: TRBV5-1; clone_size: .; j_call: TRBJ2-7; cdr3_nt: TGCGCCAGCAGCACCCCCCCTGGACAGTTTGTCCCCTACGAGCAGTACTTC; cdr3_aa: CASSTPPGQFVPYEQYF
d_call: .; v_call: TRBV2; clone_size: .; j_call: TRBJ2-3; cdr3_nt: TGTGCCAGCACCGGGACACAAGACCCAGATACGCAGTATTTT; cdr3_aa: CASTGTQDPDTQYF
d_call: .; v_call: TRBV5-6; clone_size: .; j_call: TRBJ2-7; cdr3_nt: TGTGCCAGCAGTACACCCGGAGGAGGTTCCTACGAGCAGTACTTC; cdr3_aa: CASSTPGGGSYEQYF
d_call: TRBD2; v_call: TRBV5-1; clone_size: .; j_call: TRBJ2-5; cdr3_nt: TGCGCCAGCAGGCTCCTAGCGGGTAACCAAGAGACCCAGTACTTC; cdr3_aa: CASRLLAGNQETQYF
d_call: TRBD1; v_call: TRBV7-9; clone_size: once; j_call: TRBJ1-4; cdr3_nt: TGTGCCAGCAGCTTAGGGGACAGGGTACGTGAAAAACTGTTTTTT; cdr3_aa: CASSLGDRVREKLFF
d_call: .; v_call: TRBV12-5; clone_size: .; j_call: TRBJ1-1; cdr3_nt: TGTGCTAGTGGTTTGACGGGGGCTGAAGCTTTCTTT; cdr3_aa: CASGLTGAEAFF
d_call: .; v_call: TRBV29-1; clone_size: .; j_call: TRBJ2-7; cdr3_nt: TGCAGCGTTGAAGAGGGGAGCAACGGGGAGCAGTACTTC; cdr3_aa: CSVEEGSNGEQYF
d_call: .; v_call: TRBV29-1; clone_size: .; j_call: TRBJ1-1; cdr3_nt: TGCAGCGGGGGGGATCACACTGAAGCTTTCTTT; cdr3_aa: CSGGDHTEAFF
d_call: .; v_call: TRBV10-1; clone_size: .; j_call: TRBJ2-7; cdr3_nt: TGCGCCAGCAGTGAGTCCGGGATTGAGCAGTACTTC; cdr3_aa: CASSESGIEQYF
d_call: TRBD1; v_call: TRBV2; clone_size: once; j_call: TRBJ1-2; cdr3_nt: TGTGCCAGCAGCCCTACCGGGACAGCTAACTATGGCTACACCTTC; cdr3_aa: CASSPTGTANYGYTF
d_call: TRBD1; v_call: TRBV19; clone_size: .; j_call: TRBJ2-3; cdr3_nt: TGTGCCAGTAGTCTCGGGACAGGGACAGATACGCAGTATTTT; cdr3_aa: CASSLGTGTDTQYF
d_call: .; v_call: TRBV27; clone_size: once; j_call: TRBJ2-5; cdr3_nt: TGTGCCAGCAGTTTTGGGGGGGAGACCCAGTACTTC; cdr3_aa: CASSFGGETQYF
d_call: .; v_call: TRBV10-1; clone_size: .; j_call: TRBJ2-3; cdr3_nt: TGCGCCAGTCACACGAACACAGATACGCAGTATTTT; cdr3_aa: CASHTNTDTQYF
d_call: .; v_call: TRBV10-3; clone_size: .; j_call: TRBJ1-3; cdr3_nt: TGTGCCACCGCCTCGGGGGGATCCAGCTCTGGAAACACCATATATTTT; cdr3_aa: CATASGGSSSGNTIYF
d_call: .; v_call: TRBV6-1; clone_size: few; j_call: TRBJ1-5; cdr3_nt: TGTGCCAGCAGTGAAGTAGGCGGCTATAATCAGCCCCAGCATTTT; cdr3_aa: CASSEVGGYNQPQHF
d_call: TRBD2; v_call: TRBV19; clone_size: .; j_call: TRBJ2-7; cdr3_nt: TGTGCCAGTGGCCGCACGACTAGCGGGAGTAGAAACGAGCAGTACTTC; cdr3_aa: CASGRTTSGSRNEQYF
d_call: .; v_call: TRBV30; clone_size: .; j_call: TRBJ2-1; cdr3_nt: TGTGCCTGGAGCGAAATAGCGAGTGAGCAGTTCTTC; cdr3_aa: CAWSEIASEQFF
d_call: .; v_call: TRBV5-4; clone_size: .; j_call: TRBJ2-2; cdr3_nt: TGTGCCAGCAGCTTGGGAGGAGGTTCGGGCGGGGAGCTGTTTTTT; cdr3_aa: CASSLGGGSGGELFF
d_call: TRBD2; v_call: TRBV7-3; clone_size: .; j_call: TRBJ2-7; cdr3_nt: TGTGCCAGCAGCTTAACTTGGCTAGCGGGTGCCTACGAGCAGTACTTC; cdr3_aa: CASSLTWLAGAYEQYF
d_call: TRBD2; v_call: TRBV29-1; clone_size: .; j_call: TRBJ2-7; cdr3_nt: TGCAGCGTTGAAGAGGGGACTAGGAAGTACTTC; cdr3_aa: CSVEEGTRKYF
d_call: TRBD1; v_call: TRBV19; clone_size: .; j_call: TRBJ1-2; cdr3_nt: TGTGCCAGTACCCTGGGACAGGGTAATCGACGGGGGTACGGCTACACCTTC; cdr3_aa: CASTLGQGNRRGYGYTF
d_call: TRBD2; v_call: TRBV4-3; clone_size: .; j_call: TRBJ2-2; cdr3_nt: TGCGCCAGCAGCCAAGGGTTGGGACTAGCTGGGGCCGGGGAGCTGTTTTTT; cdr3_aa: CASSQGLGLAGAGELFF
d_call: .; v_call: TRBV6-6; clone_size: .; j_call: TRBJ2-7; cdr3_nt: TGTGCCAGCAGTTACAATCGGGACTTCACCTACGAGCAGTACTTC; cdr3_aa: CASSYNRDFTYEQYF
d_call: .; v_call: TRBV6-6; clone_size: .; j_call: TRBJ2-2; cdr3_nt: TGTGCCAGCATACGGGGGGGGGAGCTGTTTTTT; cdr3_aa: CASIRGGELFF
d_call: TRBD2; v_call: TRBV6-5; clone_size: .; j_call: TRBJ2-5; cdr3_nt: TGTGCCAGCACCCTAGCGGGGGGGTACCAAGAGACCCAGTACTTC; cdr3_aa: CASTLAGGYQETQYF
d_call: TRBD2; v_call: TRBV7-6; clone_size: .; j_call: TRBJ2-7; cdr3_nt: TGTGCCAGCAGCCCCCAAGCGGGGGGTTCCTACGAGCAGTACTTC; cdr3_aa: CASSPQAGGSYEQYF
d_call: TRBD1; v_call: TRBV4-2; clone_size: .; j_call: TRBJ2-1; cdr3_nt: TGTGCCAGCAGCGGTACAGGGGATTCCTACAATGAGCAGTTCTTC; cdr3_aa: CASSGTGDSYNEQFF
d_call: TRBD1; v_call: TRBV11-1; clone_size: .; j_call: TRBJ2-2; cdr3_nt: TGTGCCAGCAGCTACCGCGGACAGGGAGGATTACTCACCGGGGAGCTGTTTTTT; cdr3_aa: CASSYRGQGGLLTGELFF
d_call: TRBD1; v_call: TRBV6-1; clone_size: once; j_call: TRBJ2-7; cdr3_nt: TGTGCCAGCAGTGAACCGGGACAGAGAACCTACGAGCAGTACTTC; cdr3_aa: CASSEPGQRTYEQYF
d_call: TRBD1; v_call: TRBV5-1; clone_size: .; j_call: TRBJ2-3; cdr3_nt: TGCGCCAGCAGTTTTGGACAGGGACGCACAGATACGCAGTATTTT; cdr3_aa: CASSFGQGRTDTQYF
d_call: .; v_call: TRBV7-2; clone_size: few; j_call: TRBJ1-2; cdr3_nt: TGTGCCAGCAGCTTAGCGCCGACAGGCGCTCGCTACACCTTC; cdr3_aa: CASSLAPTGARYTF
d_call: TRBD1; v_call: TRBV6-1; clone_size: .; j_call: TRBJ1-1; cdr3_nt: TGTGCCAGCGGGACAGGGCGGACTGAAGCTTTCTTT; cdr3_aa: CASGTGRTEAFF
d_call: .; v_call: TRBV5-4; clone_size: .; j_call: TRBJ2-1; cdr3_nt: TGTGCCAGCAGCCAAAGCGGCTCCTACAATGAGCAGTTCTTC; cdr3_aa: CASSQSGSYNEQFF
d_call: TRBD1; v_call: TRBV4-3; clone_size: .; j_call: TRBJ1-1; cdr3_nt: TGCGCCAGCAGCACCACAGGGGCCGGTGAAGCTTTCTTT; cdr3_aa: CASSTTGAGEAFF
d_call: .; v_call: TRBV5-6; clone_size: .; j_call: TRBJ1-2; cdr3_nt: TGTGCCAGCAGCTTCGAAGGGGCTAACTATGGCTACACCTTC; cdr3_aa: CASSFEGANYGYTF
d_call: .; v_call: TRBV4-1; clone_size: .; j_call: TRBJ1-2; cdr3_nt: TGCGCCAGCAGCGCCCTGACAGGATCTAACTATGGCTACACCTTC; cdr3_aa: CASSALTGSNYGYTF
d_call: TRBD1; v_call: TRBV7-2; clone_size: .; j_call: TRBJ1-2; cdr3_nt: TGTGCCAGCAGCCTCTCCGTCCGGGACAGGGGGCGCGGCTACACCTTC; cdr3_aa: CASSLSVRDRGRGYTF
d_call: .; v_call: TRBV18; clone_size: .; j_call: TRBJ1-2; cdr3_nt: TGTGCCAGCTCACCACGGGAGAACTATGGCTACACCTTC; cdr3_aa: CASSPRENYGYTF
d_call: TRBD1; v_call: TRBV5-6; clone_size: .; j_call: TRBJ1-5; cdr3_nt: TGTGCCAGCAGCTACGGGACAGGTAATCAGCCCCAGCATTTT; cdr3_aa: CASSYGTGNQPQHF
d_call: .; v_call: TRBV27; clone_size: once; j_call: TRBJ2-1; cdr3_nt: TGTGCCAGCAGTTTAGGATGGGGCAGGGGCAATGAGCAGTTCTTC; cdr3_aa: CASSLGWGRGNEQFF
d_call: .; v_call: TRBV29-1; clone_size: once; j_call: TRBJ2-6; cdr3_nt: TGCAGCGTTAGCTACCATAGCATACAAAGTCGGGCCAACGTCCTGACTTTC; cdr3_aa: CSVSYHSIQSRANVLTF
d_call: TRBD1; v_call: TRBV6-6; clone_size: .; j_call: TRBJ2-5; cdr3_nt: TGTGCCAGCAGTTACTCCCGGGACAGTCAAGAGACCCAGTACTTC; cdr3_aa: CASSYSRDSQETQYF
d_call: .; v_call: TRBV27; clone_size: .; j_call: TRBJ2-5; cdr3_nt: TGTGCCAGCAGTTCCCTCCCCGGACTAGAGACCCAGTACTTC; cdr3_aa: CASSSLPGLETQYF
d_call: .; v_call: TRBV9; clone_size: .; j_call: TRBJ2-1; cdr3_nt: TGTGCCAGCAGCACCGACAGAGACAATGAGCAGTTCTTC; cdr3_aa: CASSTDRDNEQFF
d_call: .; v_call: TRBV7-9; clone_size: once; j_call: TRBJ1-5; cdr3_nt: TGTGCCAGCACCCAGGGCCCCAATAATCAGCCCCAGCATTTT; cdr3_aa: CASTQGPNNQPQHF
d_call: .; v_call: TRBV6-6; clone_size: .; j_call: TRBJ1-5; cdr3_nt: TGTGCCAGCAGTTACTCAGGGGAGGGCAATCAGCCCCAGCATTTT; cdr3_aa: CASSYSGEGNQPQHF
d_call: TRBD2; v_call: TRBV7-9; clone_size: .; j_call: TRBJ2-3; cdr3_nt: TGTGCCAGCAGCTTAGGGGCGCGGGAGTCAGATACGCAGTATTTT; cdr3_aa: CASSLGARESDTQYF
d_call: TRBD1; v_call: TRBV7-9; clone_size: .; j_call: TRBJ2-1; cdr3_nt: TGTGCCAGCAGCTCTTTCGGGACAGGGGTCTTCGACAATGAGCAGTTCTTC; cdr3_aa: CASSSFGTGVFDNEQFF
d_call: .; v_call: TRBV7-9; clone_size: .; j_call: TRBJ1-1; cdr3_nt: TGTGCCAGCAGCTTAGCCCTGGGGGCGGCCACTGAAGCTTTCTTT; cdr3_aa: CASSLALGAATEAFF
d_call: TRBD1; v_call: TRBV10-1; clone_size: .; j_call: TRBJ2-7; cdr3_nt: TGCGCCAGCAGGGTCTACGACAGGGCTTCCTACGAGCAGTACTTC; cdr3_aa: CASRVYDRASYEQYF